Presented here are 9 T cell receptor beta chains from one specimen sequenced in a study of regulatory T cells in long-lasting Graves disease. In building TCR beta libraries, iRepertoire HTBI primers were used together with Arm-PCR of CDR3 regions. In TCRdb, the multiplex PCR reads were re-called with MiXCR into one record per CDR3 protein. The sample gives roughly 400,000 distinct CDR3 sequences, roughly 20% of which show up once; roughly 20% is in the top ten. The time point here: persistent/refractory GD, antithyroid drugs over 5 years with positive TRAb. TCR sequences were obtained from RNA taken from PBMCs. Source: peripheral blood mononuclear cells (PBMCs), taken when the disease was refractory, from a patient treated with antithyroid drugs. These receptors were obtained from a female donor with Graves disease.

The gene calls are TRBV27 and TRBJ2-1, with 7 bases aligning to TRBD2. V dropped 8 bases and J dropped 0; count of bases not matched to a gene: 4. Germline assignment: CDR1 MNHEY and CDR2 SMNVEV (reference sequence). The CDR3 is 14 amino acids. Here the CDR3 reads CASRRGGSYNEQFF. The CDR3 nucleotides are TGTGCCAGCCGGCGCGGGGGCTCCTACAATGAGCAGTTCTTC.

The chain couples TRBV18 to TRBJ2-5; D unresolved. The CDR3 runs 13 residues. CDR1 and CDR2 from the germline V gene are KGHSH and LQKENI. Trimming pared 0 bases from V and 5 bases from J, leaving 7 bases between. CDR3 DNA: TGTGCCAGCTCACCACCGGATTGGGAGACCCAGTACTTC. Translation gives CASSPPDWETQYF.

As for this clonotype: Because the CDR3 is missing its conserved closing phenylalanine or tryptophan, this is likely a read error. The chain employs TRBV2 and TRBJ2-7; 10 bases are a match to TRBD2. Germline V gene lookup returns CDR1 SNHLY and CDR2 FYNNEI. Trimming removed 7 bases from V and 1 base from J; junction bases left unmatched: 4. The CDR3 totals 14 residues. The CDR3 DNA follows: TGTGCCAGCACCAGAGCGGGAGGGTCCTACGAGCAGTACCTC. Translating gives CASTRAGGSYEQYL.

This clonotype was observed many times. This rearrangement joins TRBV28 to TRBJ1-6; D not resolved. The CDR3 runs to 15 residues. Germline CDR1 reads MDHEN; CDR2 reads SYDVKM. The V and J ends lost 3 bases and 0 bases respectively, with 6 bases between them. CDR3 sequence: CASSLPISYNSPLHF. CDR3 bases: TGTGCCAGCAGTTTGCCAATCTCCTATAATTCACCCCTCCACTTT.

This clonotype was observed a handful of times. For the CDR3, the DNA is TGCAGCGTTGCTTTGTTTAAGGGACAGGGGGCCGATGGCTACACCTTC. It is translated as CSVALFKGQGADGYTF. The rearrangement joins TRBV29-1 to TRBJ1-2; 12 bases map to TRBD1. V gave up 4 bases and J gave up 6 bases; unmatched junction bases: 12. The CDR3 covers 16 residues. Germline values: CDR1 SQVTM, CDR2 ANQGSEA.

This clonotype was detected only a few times. The gene calls are TRBV28 and TRBJ2-2, with D perhaps assigned TRBD1 or TRBD2 (6 bases each). This CDR3 is built from 17 residues. The V and J ends lost 8 bases and 5 bases respectively, with 24 bases between them. Germline V gene sequence: CDR1 MDHEN, CDR2 SYDVKM. CDR3 nucleotides: TGTGCCAGCTATACGACTGCGGGACACATATTTACCGGGGAGCTGTTTTTT. It encodes CASYTTAGHIFTGELFF.

This clonotype was detected ten times or more. The chain recombines TRBV20-1 with TRBJ2-5; possibly TRBD2 for D (6 bases). The V and J ends lost 3 bases and 0 bases respectively, with 23 bases between them. The CDR3 runs to 18 residues. Germline V gene lookup returns CDR1 DFQATT and CDR2 SNEGSKA (reference sequence). CDR3 loop: CSASLEKSGGVYQETQYF. The DNA for the CDR3 is TGCAGTGCTAGTCTTGAGAAGTCCGGAGGGGTGTACCAAGAGACCCAGTACTTC.

This clonotype was counted at least ten times. The chain employs TRBV20-1 and TRBJ2-5; D possibly matches TRBD1 or TRBD2 (5 bases each). The length of the CDR3 is 14 residues. From germline, CDR1 is DFQATT and CDR2 SNEGSKA (reference sequence). V gave up 3 bases and J gave up 7 bases, with 18 bases separating them. The CDR3 nucleotides are TGCAGTGCTAGGGGGGACCGGAGGTCGGGGACCCAGTACTTC. Protein product: CSARGDRRSGTQYF.

This clonotype showed up just a few times. The chain joins TRBV12-3 or TRBV12-4 to TRBJ2-3; D is perhaps TRBD1 or TRBD2 (5 bases each). The CDR3 totals 15 residues. V was cut by 5 bases and J by 9 bases, with 21 bases left in between. The CDR3 here is CASSLPGSQRGTQYF. For the CDR3, the DNA is TGTGCCAGCAGTCTCCCTGGTAGCCAGAGGGGAACGCAGTATTTT.